This TCR beta chain was captured in a study of technical replicates of blood from a few donors. Per germline, CDR1 SGHVS and CDR2 FQNEAQ. V shed 2 bases, J shed 4 bases, and the junction held 4 bases outside the gene matches. The CDR3 is made up of 14 amino acids. In this sample, this clone turned up once. TCRdb's table, derived via immunoSEQ multiplex PCR, lists solely in-frame clones and lacks some. The sample includes around 84,000 clones, roughly 98% of them seen just once. Sample: T cells isolated from PBMCs. This receptor was taken from a human donor in good health. J is TRBJ2-5 and V is TRBV7-8, with 7 bases identical to TRBD1. The CDR3 is CASSLYRGRETQYF. The CDR3, as DNA: TGTGCCAGCAGCTTATACAGGGGAAGAGAGACCCAGTACTTC.